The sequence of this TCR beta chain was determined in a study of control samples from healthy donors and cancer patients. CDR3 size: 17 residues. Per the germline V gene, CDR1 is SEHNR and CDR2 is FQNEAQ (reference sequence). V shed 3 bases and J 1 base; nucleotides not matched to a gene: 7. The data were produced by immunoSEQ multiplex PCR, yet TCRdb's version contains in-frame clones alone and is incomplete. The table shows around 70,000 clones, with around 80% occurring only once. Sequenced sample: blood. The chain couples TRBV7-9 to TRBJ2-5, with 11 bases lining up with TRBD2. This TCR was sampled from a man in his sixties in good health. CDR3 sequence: CASSFQLGLAGQETQYF. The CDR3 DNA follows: TGTGCCAGCAGCTTCCAGCTCGGACTAGCGGGCCAAGAGACCCAGTACTTC.